This T cell receptor beta chain was retrieved from a study of CD8+ T cells in alopecia areata. This clone showed up just a few times. Stated treatment: oral pan-JAK inhibitor, 5-10 mg twice daily. The CDR3 runs 14 residues. Between the trimmed V and J ends, which lost 2 bases and 3 bases, there was a span of 11 bases. In germline, CDR1 is ENHRY, CDR2 SYGVKD. Extracted from the samples, RNA was reverse transcribed into cDNA to serve as the sequencing template. Some clones are missing from TCRdb's copy, which holds only in-frame ones; the method was immunoSEQ multiplex PCR. The sample shows roughly 170,000 clones, around 60% of them seen only once.

J is TRBJ2-7 and V is TRBV10-3, with D possibly TRBD1 on 6 matching bases. This receptor was obtained from a human donor with alopecia areata. Sequenced here: CD8+ T cells sorted from blood, sampled at week 24, from a patient treated with tofacitinib. The DNA for the CDR3 is TGTGCCATCAGTGAGGACAAGGGGGACTACGAGCAGTACTTC. It translates to CAISEDKGDYEQYF.